These 19 T cell receptor beta chains were sequenced from one sample in a study of shared clonotypes between healthy human individuals. Repertoires were generated with immunoSEQ multiplex PCR, while TCRdb's copy carries only in-frame clones and drops some. The data show some 2,500,000 clones, roughly 93% seen once. The sequencing sample was made of naive CD4+ T cells from PBMCs. Subset noted: CD45RA+ positively selected. All receptors come from a man aged 18 to 30 in good health. Some clones in this sample may be carry-over from other donors' samples.

The chain couples TRBV7-2 to TRBJ2-1; no clear D gene. Looked up from germline, CDR1 is SGHTA and CDR2 is FQGNSA. The CDR3 totals 15 residues. V lost 4 bases, J lost 0 bases, and 10 bases lay in between. In DNA form, the CDR3 reads TGTGCCAGCAGCTCCCCTTACAGCTCCTACAATGAGCAGTTCTTC. This translates into CASSSPYSSYNEQFF.

The V gene is TRBV5-4, the J gene TRBJ1-2; D is unclear. CDR1 and CDR2 (germline): SGHNT, YYREEE (reference sequence). This CDR3 comprises 13 residues. Trimming removed 0 bases at V and 4 bases at J, with 7 bases between. For the CDR3, the DNA is TGTGCCAGCAGCTTGGTCAGCAGCTATGGCTACACCTTC. Translating it yields CASSLVSSYGYTF.

V gene TRBV12-5 combines with J gene TRBJ2-5; 8 bases are a match to TRBD2. The CDR3 runs 13 residues. Losses at the gene ends were 6 bases for V and 7 bases for J; bases not matched to a gene: 7. The germline CDR1 and CDR2 sequences are LGHNT and FRNRAP. The CDR3 region has the DNA TGTGCTAGTGGAATTAGCGGGATAGGGACCCAGTACTTC. It specifies CASGISGIGTQYF.

The chain employs TRBV23-1 and TRBJ2-3; D is possibly TRBD2 (5 bases). TRBV23-1 is filed as an ORF, its function uncertain. V was shortened by 0 bases and J by 2 bases, with 18 bases between the two germline ends. This CDR3 is built from 18 residues. CDR3 region: CASSQSWERAEDTDTQYF. The CDR3 DNA reads as TGCGCCAGCAGTCAATCGTGGGAGCGAGCGGAGGACACAGATACGCAGTATTTT.

This clone was picked up one time. This chain joins TRBV29-1 and TRBJ2-3, with no clear D. The germline V gene encodes CDR1 SQVTM and CDR2 ANQGSEA. V was trimmed by 0 bases and J by 0 bases, leaving 7 bases between them. The CDR3 totals 14 residues. The CDR3: CSVEELASTDTQYF. In nucleotides, the CDR3 is TGCAGCGTTGAAGAACTCGCCAGCACAGATACGCAGTATTTT.

The genes are TRBV9 and TRBJ2-3, with 9 positions matching TRBD1. V lost 4 bases and J lost 5; bases outside the gene matches: 11. The germline CDR1 and CDR2 sequences are SGDLS and YYNGEE. The CDR3 contains 16 residues. The CDR3 sequence is CASSSTGGVGVDTQYF. DNA for the CDR3: TGTGCCAGCAGCTCAACAGGGGGCGTGGGGGTAGATACGCAGTATTTT. Full variable domain (remainder filled in from reference TRBV9 and TRBJ2-3): DSGVTQTPKHLITATGQRVTLRCSPRSGDLSVYWYQQSLDQGLQFLIQYYNGEERAKGNILERFSAQQFPDLHSELNLSSLELGDSALYFCASSSTGGVGVDTQYFGPGTRLTVL.

The chain carries TRBV28 and TRBJ2-7; no definite D call. The CDR3 length is 13 residues. V lost 3 bases, J lost 6 bases, and 12 bases lay in between. CDR1 and CDR2 (germline): MDHEN, SYDVKM. The CDR3 DNA reads as TGTGCCAGCAGTTTCTATACAATGGGCGAGCAGTACTTC. Translation: CASSFYTMGEQYF.

The chain is built from TRBV5-6 and TRBJ1-1; no clear D. Trimming stripped 0 bases from V and 7 bases from J, with 7 bases between. CDR3 length equals 12 residues. Germline V gives CDR1 SGHDT, CDR2 YYEEEE. CDR3 protein: CASSLGLIEAFF. The DNA of the CDR3 is TGTGCCAGCAGCTTGGGACTTATTGAAGCTTTCTTT. The whole variable domain, filled in from reference TRBV5-6 and TRBJ1-1, reads DAGVTQSPTHLIKTRGQQVTLRCSPKSGHDTVSWYQQALGQGPQFIFQYYEEEERQRGNFPDRFSGHQFPNYSSELNVNALLLGDSALYLCASSLGLIEAFFGQGTRLTVV.

The chain is built from TRBV30 and TRBJ2-7; possible D gene TRBD1, 5 bases. The germline V gene encodes CDR1 GTSNPN and CDR2 SVGIG (reference sequence). V was clipped by 5 bases and J by 4 bases, with 12 bases between them. The CDR3 extends over 12 amino acids. The CDR3 region is CAWGAASYEQYF. Here the CDR3 DNA reads TGTGCCTGGGGGGCGGCTAGTTACGAGCAGTACTTC.

As to this clone: Other nucleotide sequences in the sample specify the same CDR3. This chain joins TRBV9 and TRBJ2-3; D is undetermined. Germline V gene lookup returns CDR1 SGDLS and CDR2 YYNGEE. V shed 1 base and J shed 0 bases, with 9 bases lying between them. The CDR3 runs to 15 residues. CDR3 DNA sequence: TGTGCCAGCAGCGTAAGAGGTGCTAGCACAGATACGCAGTATTTT. Encoded protein: CASSVRGASTDTQYF.

J is TRBJ1-2 and V is TRBV7-2; 7 bases fit TRBD1. Unmatched junction bases numbered 14, after V lost 4 bases and J lost 0 bases. The CDR3 extends over 18 amino acids. The germline CDR1 and CDR2 sequences are SGHTA and FQGNSA. CDR3 nucleotide sequence: TGTGCCAGCAGCTCAATTCGGACAGGTAGTCTCGCTAACTATGGCTACACCTTC. Amino acid sequence: CASSSIRTGSLANYGYTF.

With regard to this clone: This CDR3 is also generated by other DNA sequences in the sample. V usage is TRBV15 and J usage is TRBJ2-7; the D gene could be TRBD1 or TRBD2 (5 bases each). There are 14 residues in the CDR3. The V end lost 0 bases, the J end lost 2 bases, and 8 bases lay between the germline ends. Germline-derived CDR1 and CDR2 are LNHNV and YYDKDF (reference sequence). Here the CDR3 DNA reads TGTGCCACCAGCAGAGACCGGGGCCCCTACGAGCAGTACTTC. Protein product: CATSRDRGPYEQYF.

The chain uses TRBV28 and TRBJ1-1; 9 bases are a match to TRBD1. CDR1 is MDHEN and CDR2 is SYDVKM in the germline V gene. The CDR3 covers 14 residues. Germline trimming cut 6 bases from V and 5 bases from J; bases unmatched to any gene: 7. The CDR3 protein is CASSSTGGTTEAFF. Here the CDR3 DNA reads TGTGCCAGCAGCTCGACAGGGGGAACGACTGAAGCTTTCTTT.

V gene TRBV5-6 combines with J gene TRBJ2-1; D gene unclear. The CDR3 runs 14 residues. Germline V gene lookup returns CDR1 SGHDT and CDR2 YYEEEE. V was pared by 0 bases and J by 7 bases, with 11 bases between. The CDR3 nucleotides are TGTGCCAGCAGCTTGGCCGCATCCGCGAATGAGCAGTTCTTC. This encodes CASSLAASANEQFF.

The J gene is TRBJ1-2, the V gene TRBV6-5; 9 bases fit TRBD1. Germline V lookup: CDR1 MNHEY, CDR2 SVGAGI. The CDR3 is 14 amino acids. J gave up 8 bases and V 6 bases, and 10 bases lay outside the gene matches. The CDR3 bases are TGTGCCAGCAGCCGGGACAGGGCCATTCGGGGCTACACCTTC. It codes for CASSRDRAIRGYTF.

Here the CDR3 DNA reads TGTGCCAGCAGCTTAGCAAACAGGGGAGTCGACTATGGCTACACCTTC. Protein: CASSLANRGVDYGYTF. The chain recombines TRBV7-9 with TRBJ1-2; 7 bases line up with TRBD1. The CDR3 extends over 16 amino acids. The germline V gene encodes CDR1 SEHNR and CDR2 FQNEAQ (reference sequence). After removal of 0 bases from V and 3 bases from J, the junction contained 7 bases not matched to a gene.

V gene TRBV19 combines with J gene TRBJ2-5; TRBD2 matches 10 bases. Trimming removed 1 base from V and 2 bases from J; junction bases left unmatched: 7. This CDR3 region has 17 residues. CDR1 and CDR2 from the germline V gene are LNHDA and SQIVND (reference sequence). The CDR3 is CASSIVLAGAGQETQYF. The CDR3 nucleotides read TGTGCCAGTAGTATAGTTCTAGCGGGAGCTGGTCAAGAGACCCAGTACTTC.

This rearrangement joins TRBV28 to TRBJ1-1; no reliable D call. The length of the CDR3 is 13 residues. Germline-derived CDR1 and CDR2 are MDHEN and SYDVKM. V shed 5 bases and J shed 0 bases, with 7 bases lying between them. For the CDR3, the DNA is TGTGCCAGCAGTAACAGCCTGAACACTGAAGCTTTCTTT. Protein sequence: CASSNSLNTEAFF.

This clone is a singleton in its sample. This CDR3 is CASSLDRGDGYTF. The CDR3 nucleotides are TGTGCCAGCAGCCTGGACAGGGGCGATGGCTACACCTTC. The chain couples TRBV28 to TRBJ1-2, with 9 bases fitting TRBD1. Germline V CDR1 and CDR2: MDHEN, SYDVKM. With 6 bases clipped from V and 6 bases from J, the junction kept 5 bases outside the gene matches. The CDR3 contains 13 residues.